Presented here are 5 T cell receptor beta chains from one specimen sequenced in a study of T cells expressing NK-cell markers. TCRdb reanalyzed the 5' RACE reads, giving one entry per CDR3 protein sequence and no DNA. The sample's table shows approximately 440,000 distinct CDR3 sequences. What was sequenced was blood T cells: a sorted CD56 or NKG2C T cell subset, CD4+ or CD8+ T cells, or bulk PBMC T cells (not recorded which). These receptor sequences come from a woman aged 45-60 years in good health.

This chain links TRBV24-1 with TRBJ2-2; TCRdb calls TRBD2, which cannot be checked without DNA. Per the germline V gene, CDR1 is KGHDR and CDR2 is SFDVKD. The CDR3 covers 15 residues. This CDR3 is CATSRLASSAGELFF.

This chain joins TRBV7-9 and TRBJ2-1; no DNA is available, so the TRBD1 call from TCRdb remains unchecked. In germline, CDR1 is SEHNR, CDR2 FQNEAQ (reference sequence). This CDR3 spans 15 amino acids. This CDR3 is CASSRRQGRTDEQFF.

This chain links TRBV7-3 with TRBJ2-2; TCRdb returns TRBD1, unconfirmable since there is no DNA. The CDR3 loop spans 14 amino acids. The germline V gene has CDR1 SGHTA and CDR2 FQGTGA. The CDR3 loop reads CASSIQGVTGELFF.

CDR3 sequence reads: CASSTTGLVGYEQYF. The chain is built from TRBV5-1 and TRBJ2-7; checking the TCRdb D call of TRBD2 is not possible without DNA. CDR1 and CDR2 (germline): SGHRS, YFSETQ. The length of the CDR3 is 15 residues.

The chain has TRBV12-3 or TRBV12-4 and TRBJ2-2; TCRdb's D call of TRBD1 is untestable without DNA. The CDR3 totals 19 residues. The CDR3 loop is CASRYRGQGSNRWTGELFF.